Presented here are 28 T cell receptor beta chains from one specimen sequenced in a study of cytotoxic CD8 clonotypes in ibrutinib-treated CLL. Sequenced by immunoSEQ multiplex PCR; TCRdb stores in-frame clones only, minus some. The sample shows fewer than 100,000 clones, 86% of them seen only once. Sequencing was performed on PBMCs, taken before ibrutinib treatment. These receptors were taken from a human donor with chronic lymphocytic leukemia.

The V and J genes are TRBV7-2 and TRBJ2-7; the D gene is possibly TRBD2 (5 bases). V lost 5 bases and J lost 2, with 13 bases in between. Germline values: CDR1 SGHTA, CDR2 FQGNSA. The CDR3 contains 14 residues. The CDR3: CASSLGLVPYEQYF. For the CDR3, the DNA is TGTGCCAGCAGCCTAGGACTGGTACCCTACGAGCAGTACTTC.

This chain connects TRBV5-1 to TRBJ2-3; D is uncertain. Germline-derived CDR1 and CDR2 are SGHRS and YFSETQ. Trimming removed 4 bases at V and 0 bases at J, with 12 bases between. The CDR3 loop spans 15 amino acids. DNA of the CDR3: TGCGCCAGCAGCCCCGGACGGCTGAGCACAGATACGCAGTATTTT. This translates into CASSPGRLSTDTQYF.

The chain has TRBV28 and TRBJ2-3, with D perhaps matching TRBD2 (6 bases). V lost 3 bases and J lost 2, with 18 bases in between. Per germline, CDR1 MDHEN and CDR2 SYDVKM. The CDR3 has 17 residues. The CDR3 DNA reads TGTGCCAGCAGTTTCCCTTTTTGGCGGGACTCCACAGATACGCAGTATTTT. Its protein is CASSFPFWRDSTDTQYF.

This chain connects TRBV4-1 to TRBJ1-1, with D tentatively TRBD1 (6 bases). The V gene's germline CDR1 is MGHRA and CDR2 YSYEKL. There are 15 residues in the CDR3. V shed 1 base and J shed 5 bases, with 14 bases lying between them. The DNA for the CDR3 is TGCGCCAGCAGCCAAGTCCGGGGGGCGCGGACTGAAGCTTTCTTT. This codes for CASSQVRGARTEAFF.

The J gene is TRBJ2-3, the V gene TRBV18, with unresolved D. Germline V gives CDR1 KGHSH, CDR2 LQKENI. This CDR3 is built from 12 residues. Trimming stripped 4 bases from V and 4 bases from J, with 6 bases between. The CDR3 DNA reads TGTGCCAGCTCACGGGTGGCAGATACGCAGTATTTT. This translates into CASSRVADTQYF.

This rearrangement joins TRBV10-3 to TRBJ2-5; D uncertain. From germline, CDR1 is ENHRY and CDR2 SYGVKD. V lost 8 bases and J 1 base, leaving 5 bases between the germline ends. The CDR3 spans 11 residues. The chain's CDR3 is CAIASQETQYF. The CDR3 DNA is TGTGCCATCGCGAGCCAAGAGACCCAGTACTTC.

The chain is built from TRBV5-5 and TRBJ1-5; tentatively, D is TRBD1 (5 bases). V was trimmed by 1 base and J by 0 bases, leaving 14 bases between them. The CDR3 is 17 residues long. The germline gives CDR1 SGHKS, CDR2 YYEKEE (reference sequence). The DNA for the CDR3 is TGTGCCAGCAGCTTGTATCCGGGGCGCTTTAGCAATCAGCCCCAGCATTTT. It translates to CASSLYPGRFSNQPQHF.

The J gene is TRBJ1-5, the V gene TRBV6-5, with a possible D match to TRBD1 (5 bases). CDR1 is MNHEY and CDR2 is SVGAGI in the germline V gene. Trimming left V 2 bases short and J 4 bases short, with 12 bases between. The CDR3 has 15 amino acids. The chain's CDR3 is CASSYAPGPNQPQHF. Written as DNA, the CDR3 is TGTGCCAGCAGTTACGCGCCGGGACCGAATCAGCCCCAGCATTTT.

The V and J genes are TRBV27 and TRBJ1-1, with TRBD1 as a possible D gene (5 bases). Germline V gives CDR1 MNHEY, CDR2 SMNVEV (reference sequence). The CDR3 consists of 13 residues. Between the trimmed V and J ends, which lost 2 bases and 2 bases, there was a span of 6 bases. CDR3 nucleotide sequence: TGTGCCAGCAGTTTAGACAGCAACACTGAAGCTTTCTTT. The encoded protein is CASSLDSNTEAFF.

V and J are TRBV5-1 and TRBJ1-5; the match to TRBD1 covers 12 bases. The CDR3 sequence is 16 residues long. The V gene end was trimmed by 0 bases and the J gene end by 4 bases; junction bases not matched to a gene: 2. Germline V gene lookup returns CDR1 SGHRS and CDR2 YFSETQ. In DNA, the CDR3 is TGCGCCAGCAGCTTGGGGGACAGGGGGCTGAATCAGCCCCAGCATTTT. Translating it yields CASSLGDRGLNQPQHF.

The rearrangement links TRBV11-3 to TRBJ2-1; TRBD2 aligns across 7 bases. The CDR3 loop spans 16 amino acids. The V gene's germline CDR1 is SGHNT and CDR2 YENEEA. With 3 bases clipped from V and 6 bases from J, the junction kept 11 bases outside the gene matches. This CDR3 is CASSLLGGSESNEQFF. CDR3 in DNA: TGTGCCAGCAGCTTGTTAGGCGGGAGTGAGAGCAATGAGCAGTTCTTC. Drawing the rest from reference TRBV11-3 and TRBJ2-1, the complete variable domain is EAGVVQSPRYKIIEKKQPVAFWCNPISGHNTLYWYLQNLGQGPELLIRYENEEAVDDSQLPKDRFSAERLKGVDSTLKIQPAELGDSAVYLCASSLLGGSESNEQFFGPGTRLTVL.

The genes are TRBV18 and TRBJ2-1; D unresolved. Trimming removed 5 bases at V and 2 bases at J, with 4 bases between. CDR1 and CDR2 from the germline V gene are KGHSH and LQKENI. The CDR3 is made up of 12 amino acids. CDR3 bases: TGTGCCAGCTCAAGTACCTACAATGAGCAGTTCTTC. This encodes CASSSTYNEQFF. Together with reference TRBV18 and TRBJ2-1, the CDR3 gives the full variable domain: NAGVMQNPRHLVRRRGQEARLRCSPMKGHSHVYWYRQLPEEGLKFMVYLQKENIIDESGMPKERFSAEFPKEGPSILRIQQVVRGDSAAYFCASSSTYNEQFFGPGTRLTVL.

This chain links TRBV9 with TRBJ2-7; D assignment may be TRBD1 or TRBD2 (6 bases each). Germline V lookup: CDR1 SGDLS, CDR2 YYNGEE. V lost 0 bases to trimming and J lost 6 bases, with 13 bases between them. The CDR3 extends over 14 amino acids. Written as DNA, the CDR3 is TGTGCCAGCAGCGTAGGGAGGGGGGTCCGCGAGCAGTACTTC. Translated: CASSVGRGVREQYF.

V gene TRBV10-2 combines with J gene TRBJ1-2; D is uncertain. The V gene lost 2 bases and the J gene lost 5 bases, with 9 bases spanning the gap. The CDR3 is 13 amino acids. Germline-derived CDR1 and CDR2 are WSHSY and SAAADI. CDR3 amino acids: CASSEDRRYGYTF. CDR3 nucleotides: TGCGCCAGCAGTGAGGACCGACGGTATGGCTACACCTTC.

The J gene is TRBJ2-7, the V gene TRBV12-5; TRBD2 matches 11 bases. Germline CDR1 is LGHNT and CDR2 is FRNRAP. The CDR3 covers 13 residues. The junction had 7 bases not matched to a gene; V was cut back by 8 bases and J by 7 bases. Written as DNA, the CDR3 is TGTGCTAGTAGTAGCGGGAGGGCCCTGGAGCAGTACTTC. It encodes CASSSGRALEQYF.

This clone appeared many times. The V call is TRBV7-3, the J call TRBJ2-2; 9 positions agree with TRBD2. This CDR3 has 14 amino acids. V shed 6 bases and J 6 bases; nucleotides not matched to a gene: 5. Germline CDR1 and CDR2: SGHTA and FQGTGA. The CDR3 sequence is CASSPLAGPGELFF. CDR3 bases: TGTGCCAGCAGTCCCCTAGCGGGACCCGGGGAGCTGTTTTTT.

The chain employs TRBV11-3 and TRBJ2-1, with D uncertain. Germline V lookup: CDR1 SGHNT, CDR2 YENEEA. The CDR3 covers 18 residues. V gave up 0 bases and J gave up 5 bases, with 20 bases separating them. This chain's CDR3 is CASSLDILPRLRHNEQFF. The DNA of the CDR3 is TGTGCCAGCAGCTTAGATATCCTCCCTCGGCTACGCCACAATGAGCAGTTCTTC. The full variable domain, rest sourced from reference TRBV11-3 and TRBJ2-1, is EAGVVQSPRYKIIEKKQPVAFWCNPISGHNTLYWYLQNLGQGPELLIRYENEEAVDDSQLPKDRFSAERLKGVDSTLKIQPAELGDSAVYLCASSLDILPRLRHNEQFFGPGTRLTVL.

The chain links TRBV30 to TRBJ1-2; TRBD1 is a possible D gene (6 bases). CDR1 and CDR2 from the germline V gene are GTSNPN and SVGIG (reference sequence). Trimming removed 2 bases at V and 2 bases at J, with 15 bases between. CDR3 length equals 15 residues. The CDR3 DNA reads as TGTGCCTGGAGTCAGGAAGGGCAGGGGAACTATGGCTACACCTTC. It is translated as CAWSQEGQGNYGYTF.

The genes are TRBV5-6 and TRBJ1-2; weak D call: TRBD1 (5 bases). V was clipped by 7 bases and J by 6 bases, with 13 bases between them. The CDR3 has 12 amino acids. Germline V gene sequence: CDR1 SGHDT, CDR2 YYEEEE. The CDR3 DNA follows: TGTGCCAGCCAGGGTGGGAAGGATGGCTACACCTTC. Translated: CASQGGKDGYTF.

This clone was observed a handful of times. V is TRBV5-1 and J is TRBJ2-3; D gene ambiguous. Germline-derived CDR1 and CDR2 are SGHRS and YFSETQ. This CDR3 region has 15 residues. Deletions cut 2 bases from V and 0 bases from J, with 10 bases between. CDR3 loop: CASSFTQTSTDTQYF. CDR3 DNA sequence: TGCGCCAGCAGCTTTACACAGACTAGCACAGATACGCAGTATTTT.

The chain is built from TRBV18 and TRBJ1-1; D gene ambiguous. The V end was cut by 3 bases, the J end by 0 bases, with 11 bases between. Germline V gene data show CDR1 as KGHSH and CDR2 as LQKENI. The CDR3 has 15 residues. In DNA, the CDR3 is TGTGCCAGCTCACCGAGACGGTTAATGAACACTGAAGCTTTCTTT. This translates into CASSPRRLMNTEAFF.

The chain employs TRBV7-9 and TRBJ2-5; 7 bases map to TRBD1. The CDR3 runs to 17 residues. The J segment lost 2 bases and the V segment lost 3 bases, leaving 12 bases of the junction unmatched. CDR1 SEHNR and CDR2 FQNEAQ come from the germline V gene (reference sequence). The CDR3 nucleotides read TGTGCCAGCAGCTTTCCCGGGCCCGGGACAGAGCAAGAGACCCAGTACTTC. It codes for CASSFPGPGTEQETQYF.

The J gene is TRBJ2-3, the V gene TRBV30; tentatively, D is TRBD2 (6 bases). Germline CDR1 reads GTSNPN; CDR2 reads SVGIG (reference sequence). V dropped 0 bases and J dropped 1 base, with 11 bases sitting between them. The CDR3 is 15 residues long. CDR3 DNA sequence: TGTGCCTGGAGTGTGGGACTGAGGGGCACAGATACGCAGTATTTT. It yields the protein CAWSVGLRGTDTQYF.

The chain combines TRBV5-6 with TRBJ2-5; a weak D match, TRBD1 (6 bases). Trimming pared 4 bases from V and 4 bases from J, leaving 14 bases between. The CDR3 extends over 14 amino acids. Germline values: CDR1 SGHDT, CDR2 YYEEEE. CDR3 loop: CASSVTGRTETQYF. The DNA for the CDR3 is TGTGCCAGCAGCGTAACAGGGCGGACAGAGACCCAGTACTTC.

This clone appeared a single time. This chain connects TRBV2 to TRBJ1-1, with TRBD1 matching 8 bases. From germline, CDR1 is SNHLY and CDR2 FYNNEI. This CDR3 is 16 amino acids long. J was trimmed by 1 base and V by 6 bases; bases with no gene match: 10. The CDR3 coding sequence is TGTGCCAGCAGGGTCGGGACAGGCAATAGGAACACTGAAGCTTTCTTT. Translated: CASRVGTGNRNTEAFF.

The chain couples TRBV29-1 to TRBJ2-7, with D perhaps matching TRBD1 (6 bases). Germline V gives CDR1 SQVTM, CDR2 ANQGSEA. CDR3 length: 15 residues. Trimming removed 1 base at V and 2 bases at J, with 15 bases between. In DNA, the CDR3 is TGCAGCGTTGAAGGCGAGGGGGTTGGCACCTACGAGCAGTACTTC. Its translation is CSVEGEGVGTYEQYF.

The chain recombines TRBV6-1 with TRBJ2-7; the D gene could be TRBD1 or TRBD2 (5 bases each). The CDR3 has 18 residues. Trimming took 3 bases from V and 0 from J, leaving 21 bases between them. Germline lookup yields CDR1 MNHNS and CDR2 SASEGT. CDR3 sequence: CASSDPGTHGSFSYEQYF. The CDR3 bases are TGTGCCAGCAGTGATCCGGGGACCCATGGGTCATTCTCCTACGAGCAGTACTTC.

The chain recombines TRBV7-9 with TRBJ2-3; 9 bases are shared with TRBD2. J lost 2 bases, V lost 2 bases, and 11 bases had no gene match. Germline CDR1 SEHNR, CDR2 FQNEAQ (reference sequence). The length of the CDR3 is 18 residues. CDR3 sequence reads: CASSLIPRREGNTDTQYF. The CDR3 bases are TGTGCCAGCAGCTTAATTCCTCGGCGGGAGGGCAACACAGATACGCAGTATTTT.